The 20 T cell receptor beta chains listed next were all sequenced from one sample in a study of CD8 T cells in ankylosing spondylitis. General study points: What seemed typical of ankylosing spondylitis blood was a TCR beta motif built from roughly 8 highly homologous variants.

Using its own MiXCR run on the 5' RACE reads, TCRdb lists one record per CDR3 protein. The data show 450,000 or so distinct CDR3 sequences, roughly 25% seen once. The antigens of these receptors remain unknown. The sequenced sample was blood, either unsorted or a sorted T cell fraction (not recorded which). The receptors here all came from a male donor with ankylosing spondylitis.

The V and J genes are TRBV10-2 and TRBJ2-1; TRBD1 is a possible D gene (6 bases). From germline, CDR1 is WSHSY and CDR2 SAAADI. This CDR3 region has 15 residues. V gave up 0 bases and J gave up 2 bases, with 8 bases separating them. The CDR3: CASSESQGTYNEQFF. CDR3 nucleotides: TGCGCCAGCAGTGAGTCGCAGGGGACCTACAATGAGCAGTTCTTC.

This clonotype was counted a few times. The CDR3 reads CAWSSDRGYGYTF. CDR3 DNA: TGTGCCTGGAGTTCGGACAGGGGGTACGGCTACACCTTC. The chain carries TRBV30 and TRBJ1-2; 10 bases are shared with TRBD1. Unmatched junction bases numbered 5, after V lost 2 bases and J lost 8 bases. Germline V gives CDR1 GTSNPN, CDR2 SVGIG (reference sequence). This CDR3 contains 13 residues. Combining the CDR3 with reference TRBV30 and TRBJ1-2 gives the whole variable domain SQTIHQWPATLVQPVGSPLSLECTVEGTSNPNLYWYRQAAGRGLQLLFYSVGIGQISSEVPQNLSASRPQDRQFILSSKKLLLSDSGFYLCAWSSDRGYGYTFGSGTRLTVV.

The V and J genes are TRBV29-1 and TRBJ1-4, with D perhaps matching TRBD1 (6 bases). Deletions cut 7 bases from V and 0 bases from J, with 12 bases between. CDR1 SQVTM and CDR2 ANQGSEA come from the germline V gene. There are 14 residues in the CDR3. CDR3 nucleotide sequence: TGCAGCGCCATGGGGGCTGCAACTAATGAAAAACTGTTTTTT. Its translation is CSAMGAATNEKLFF.

This clonotype was seen a single time. The chain employs TRBV14 and TRBJ2-7; 15 nucleotides line up with TRBD2. Germline loops: CDR1 SGHDN, CDR2 FVKESK. The length of the CDR3 is 18 residues. Unmatched junction bases numbered 11, after V lost 5 bases and J lost 3 bases. CDR3 nucleotide sequence: TGTGCCAGCAGCTCACGGACTAGCGGGAGGGCCAGGGTCTACGAGCAGTACTTC. Amino acids: CASSSRTSGRARVYEQYF.

The chain couples TRBV9 to TRBJ2-5; D possibly uses TRBD1 or TRBD2 (6 bases each). Trimming left V 0 bases short and J 4 bases short, with 13 bases between. Per germline, CDR1 SGDLS and CDR2 YYNGEE. This CDR3 region has 15 residues. The CDR3 here is CASSVVGGSGETQYF. As DNA, the CDR3 is TGTGCCAGCAGCGTAGTGGGGGGCTCGGGAGAGACCCAGTACTTC.

The gene calls are TRBV6-1 and TRBJ1-1; 8 bases match TRBD1. Germline CDR1 is MNHNS and CDR2 is SASEGT. The V gene end was trimmed by 6 bases and the J gene end by 6 bases; junction bases not matched to a gene: 6. The CDR3 runs to 13 residues. CDR3 in amino acids: CASRMDREAEAFF. The CDR3 coding sequence is TGTGCCAGCAGAATGGACAGGGAGGCTGAAGCTTTCTTT.

This clonotype was found a few times. This rearrangement joins TRBV20-1 to TRBJ2-1, with 9 bases aligning to TRBD1. The J segment lost 7 bases and the V segment lost 4 bases, leaving 11 bases of the junction unmatched. The CDR3 spans 15 residues. Germline V gives CDR1 DFQATT, CDR2 SNEGSKA (reference sequence). CDR3 residues: CSATSGTGRSNEQFF. The CDR3 DNA reads as TGCAGTGCTACATCCGGGACAGGGCGTTCTAATGAGCAGTTCTTC.

This clonotype turned up a few times. This chain links TRBV6-1 with TRBJ2-7; D call uncertain. Germline values: CDR1 MNHNS, CDR2 SASEGT. The CDR3 runs to 15 residues. V gave up 8 bases and J gave up 2 bases, with 19 bases separating them. The CDR3, as DNA: TGTGCCAGCTCTATCGGACGCAAAAGTACCTACGAGCAGTACTTC. Translation gives CASSIGRKSTYEQYF.

The chain recombines TRBV12-3 or TRBV12-4 with TRBJ2-1; TRBD2 matches at 8 bases. The length of the CDR3 is 15 residues. The V and J ends lost 6 bases and 2 bases, in that order; junction bases with no gene match: 6. CDR3 DNA sequence: TGTGCCAGCAGCCCTCAACTAGCGGCCTACAATGAGCAGTTCTTC. Residues: CASSPQLAAYNEQFF.

This clonotype was picked up a small number of times. The chain joins TRBV5-1 to TRBJ2-2; no firm D call. Trimming stripped 0 bases from V and 0 bases from J, with 9 bases between. Germline-derived CDR1 and CDR2 are SGHRS and YFSETQ. There are 16 residues in the CDR3. CDR3 in DNA: TGCGCCAGCAGCTTGGCCTCCAGTGCGAACACCGGGGAGCTGTTTTTT. As protein: CASSLASSANTGELFF. Using reference TRBV5-1 and TRBJ2-2 for the parts outside the CDR3, the full variable domain is KAGVTQTPRYLIKTRGQQVTLSCSPISGHRSVSWYQQTPGQGLQFLFEYFSETQRNKGNFPGRFSGRQFSNSRSEMNVSTLELGDSALYLCASSLASSANTGELFFGEGSRLTVL.

This clonotype was seen only a few times. The V call is TRBV12-3 or TRBV12-4, the J call TRBJ1-2; 8 bases fit TRBD1. V was pared by 5 bases and J by 7 bases, with 6 bases of the junction left unmatched. The CDR3 has 13 residues. CDR3 region: CASSNQGARGYTF. The DNA for the CDR3 is TGTGCCAGCAGTAACCAGGGGGCGCGTGGCTACACCTTC.

This clonotype was detected a few times. The chain joins TRBV5-6 to TRBJ1-2; maybe TRBD1 (6 bases). The length of the CDR3 is 15 residues. Per germline, CDR1 SGHDT and CDR2 YYEEEE. V shed 5 bases and J shed 4 bases, with 18 bases lying between them. In DNA, the CDR3 is TGTGCCAGCAGTCCAGCAGGGGCGAGGACCTATGGCTACACCTTC. It yields the protein CASSPAGARTYGYTF.

The V gene is TRBV20-1, the J gene TRBJ1-6; D is ambiguous. Trimming shortened V by 4 bases and J by 8 bases, and 12 bases separated the two germline ends. This CDR3 spans 13 amino acids. The germline CDR1 and CDR2 sequences are DFQATT and SNEGSKA (reference sequence). The DNA for the CDR3 is TGCAGTGCTAACCAGGATGGGGATTCACCCCTCCACTTT. Translating gives CSANQDGDSPLHF.

The V and J genes are TRBV5-1 and TRBJ2-7, with 8 bases identical to TRBD1. Germline V CDR1 and CDR2: SGHRS, YFSETQ. The J segment lost 12 bases and the V segment lost 4 bases, leaving 15 bases of the junction unmatched. This CDR3 is built from 14 residues. CDR3 region: CASSTDRVSSVAYF. The CDR3 DNA follows: TGCGCCAGCAGCACGGACAGGGTCTCTTCGGTTGCGTACTTC.

V usage is TRBV3-1 and J usage is TRBJ2-5; 8 bases map to TRBD1. This CDR3 comprises 16 residues. The V and J ends lost 4 bases and 3 bases, in that order; junction bases with no gene match: 10. Looked up from germline, CDR1 is LGHDT and CDR2 is YNNKEL (reference sequence). DNA for the CDR3: TGTGCCAGCAGCCTCCGACAGGGGATTCTCAAAGAGACCCAGTACTTC. Its translation is CASSLRQGILKETQYF.

This clonotype has only a few counts. The chain joins TRBV12-3 or TRBV12-4 to TRBJ1-5, with D maybe TRBD1 (6 bases). CDR3 length: 14 residues. V dropped 3 bases and J dropped 3 bases, with 9 bases sitting between them. CDR3 DNA sequence: TGTGCCAGCAGTTTTGCAGGGGCCAATCAGCCCCAGCATTTT. Translating it yields CASSFAGANQPQHF.

The rearrangement links TRBV20-1 to TRBJ2-7; 7 bases map to TRBD1. The CDR3 contains 14 residues. Germline CDR1 reads DFQATT; CDR2 reads SNEGSKA (reference sequence). The trim removed 5 bases at V and 1 base at J, leaving 8 bases unmatched. DNA of the CDR3: TGCAGTGCTCGCCGCCGGGACAGTTCCTACGAGCAGTACTTC. Encoded protein: CSARRRDSSYEQYF.

This clonotype was observed a few times. This chain connects TRBV7-9 to TRBJ1-4; D is uncertain. V dropped 5 bases and J dropped 4 bases, with 11 bases sitting between them. The CDR3 runs 14 residues. The germline V gene encodes CDR1 SEHNR and CDR2 FQNEAQ (reference sequence). CDR3 in DNA: TGTGCCAGCAGCCGGACGCAGGTTAATGAAAAACTGTTTTTT. Protein: CASSRTQVNEKLFF. Together with reference TRBV7-9 and TRBJ1-4, the CDR3 gives the full variable domain: DTGVSQNPRHKITKRGQNVTFRCDPISEHNRLYWYRQTLGQGPEFLTYFQNEAQLEKSRLLSDRFSAERPKGSFSTLEIQRTEQGDSAMYLCASSRTQVNEKLFFGSGTQLSVL.

CDR3 in DNA: TGTGCCAGCAGTGAAGGGACAGCTTATTCACCCCTCCACTTT. This encodes CASSEGTAYSPLHF. V is TRBV6-1 and J is TRBJ1-6; D possibly corresponds to TRBD1 (6 bases). V shed 1 base and J shed 8 bases, with 9 bases lying between them. The CDR3 length is 14 residues. CDR1 and CDR2 from the germline V gene are MNHNS and SASEGT.

The chain has TRBV6-4 and TRBJ2-3; D may be TRBD2 (6 bases). CDR1 MRHNA and CDR2 SNTAGT come from the germline V gene. Trimming shortened V by 11 bases and J by 6 bases, and 30 bases separated the two germline ends. CDR3 size: 17 residues. In nucleotides, the CDR3 is TGTGCCTGGAGGAAGGTGGGGGGAAGGATGAATTCGGATACGCAGTATTTT. The encoded protein is CAWRKVGGRMNSDTQYF.